This T cell receptor (beta chain) was sequenced during a study of glioma-infiltrating T cells after dendritic cell vaccination. Clones were sequenced by immunoSEQ multiplex PCR, and TCRdb holds only the in-frame ones, with some missing. This sample has 99,000 or so clones, with around 87% found just once. The germline gives CDR1 GTSNPN, CDR2 SVGIG (reference sequence). Germline trimming cut 0 bases from V and 10 bases from J; bases unmatched to any gene: 8. CDR3 length: 13 amino acids. Time point indicated: after dendritic cell vaccination, including at tumor progression/relapse. Sequencing was performed on blood, taken after dendritic cell vaccination. The origin of this receptor is a human donor with glioblastoma. The rearrangement uses TRBV30 and TRBJ2-5; 7 bases line up with TRBD2. The DNA of the CDR3 is TGTGCCTGGAGTGTTCGGGCTAGCGGAAACCAGTACTTC. This translates into CAWSVRASGNQYF.